This T cell receptor beta chain appears in the sequencing data of a study of identical twins. Study-level findings and limits: Twins showed weaker excess sharing in their beta out-of-frame sequences. Conclusions were based on cross-sectional statistical analysis, without following the same donors.

One entry per CDR3 protein results from TCRdb running MiXCR on the 5' RACE reads. The data show fewer than 650,000 distinct CDR3 sequences, around 7.5% seen once. This clonotype was found a few times. Its antigen is unknown. The length of the CDR3 is 19 residues. CDR1 and CDR2 (germline): LGHNA, YNFKEQ. Germline trimming cut 8 bases from V and 0 bases from J; bases unmatched to any gene: 18. The same sample was also studied in work on yellow fever vaccine responses in identical twins.

The rearrangement uses TRBV4-2 and TRBJ2-2; 7 bases fit TRBD1. This TCR was recovered from a woman younger than 30 in good health. Source material: PBMCs. The CDR3 DNA reads as TGTGCCAGCGGTTTCCGTCTATCTTGGACAGGACCGAACACCGGGGAGCTGTTTTTT. Its protein is CASGFRLSWTGPNTGELFF.